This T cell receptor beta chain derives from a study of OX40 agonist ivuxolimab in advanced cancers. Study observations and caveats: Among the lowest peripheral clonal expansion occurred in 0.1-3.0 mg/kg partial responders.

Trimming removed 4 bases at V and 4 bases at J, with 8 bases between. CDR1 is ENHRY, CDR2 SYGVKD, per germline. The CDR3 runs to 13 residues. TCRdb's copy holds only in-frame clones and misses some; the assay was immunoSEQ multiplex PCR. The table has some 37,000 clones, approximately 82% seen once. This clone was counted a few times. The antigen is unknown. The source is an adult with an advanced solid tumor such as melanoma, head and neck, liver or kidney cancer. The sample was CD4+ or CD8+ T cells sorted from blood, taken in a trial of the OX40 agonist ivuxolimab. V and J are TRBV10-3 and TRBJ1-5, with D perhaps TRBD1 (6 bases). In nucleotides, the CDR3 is TGTGCCATCAGTGTTACAGGGAATCAGCCCCAGCATTTT. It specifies CAISVTGNQPQHF.